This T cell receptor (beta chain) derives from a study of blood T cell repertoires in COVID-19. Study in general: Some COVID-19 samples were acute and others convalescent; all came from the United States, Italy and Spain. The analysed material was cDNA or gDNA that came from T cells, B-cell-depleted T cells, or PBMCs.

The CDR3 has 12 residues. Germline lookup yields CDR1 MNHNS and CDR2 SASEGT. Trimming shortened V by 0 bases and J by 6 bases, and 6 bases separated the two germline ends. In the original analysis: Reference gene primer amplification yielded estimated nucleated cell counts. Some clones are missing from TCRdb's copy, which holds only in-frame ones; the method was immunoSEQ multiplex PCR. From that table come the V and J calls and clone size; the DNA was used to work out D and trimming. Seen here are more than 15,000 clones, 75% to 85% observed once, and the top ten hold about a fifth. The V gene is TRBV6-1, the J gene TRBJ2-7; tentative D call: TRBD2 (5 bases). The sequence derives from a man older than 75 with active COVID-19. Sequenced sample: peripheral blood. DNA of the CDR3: TGTGCCAGCAGTGAAGCCGGGGTCGAGCAGTACTTC. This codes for CASSEAGVEQYF.